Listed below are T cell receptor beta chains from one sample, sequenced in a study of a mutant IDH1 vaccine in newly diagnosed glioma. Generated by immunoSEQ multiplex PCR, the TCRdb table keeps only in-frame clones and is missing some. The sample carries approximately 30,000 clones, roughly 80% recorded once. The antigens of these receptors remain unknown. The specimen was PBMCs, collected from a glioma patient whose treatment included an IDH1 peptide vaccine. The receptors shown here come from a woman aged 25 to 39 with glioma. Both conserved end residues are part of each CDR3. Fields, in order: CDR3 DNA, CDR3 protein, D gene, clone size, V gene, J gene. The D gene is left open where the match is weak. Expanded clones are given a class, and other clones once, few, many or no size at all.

CDR3nt: TGCGCCAGCAGCCAAGACAGGGGTTACGAGCAGTACTTC; CDR3aa: CASSQDRGYEQYF; d_gene: -; abundance: -; v_gene: TRBV4-3; j_gene: TRBJ2-7
CDR3nt: TGTGCCAGCAGCTGGCCGGGGGAAAACACTGAAGCTTTCTTT; CDR3aa: CASSWPGENTEAFF; d_gene: -; abundance: -; v_gene: TRBV5-4; j_gene: TRBJ1-1
CDR3nt: TGCAGCGTTGTATGGCCATTCTCCTACGAGCAGTACTTC; CDR3aa: CSVVWPFSYEQYF; d_gene: -; abundance: -; v_gene: TRBV29-1; j_gene: TRBJ2-7
CDR3nt: TGCGCCAGCAGCTTGGACAGGGAGACAAACACCATATATTTT; CDR3aa: CASSLDRETNTIYF; d_gene: -; abundance: -; v_gene: TRBV5-1; j_gene: TRBJ1-3
CDR3nt: TGTGCCAGCTCAAGTATGGGGACAGGAAACTACGAGCAGTACTTC; CDR3aa: CASSSMGTGNYEQYF; d_gene: TRBD1; abundance: -; v_gene: TRBV18; j_gene: TRBJ2-7
CDR3nt: TGTGCCAGCAGCTTTGCCACTTCGGGGAGCAGCAATCAGCCCCAGCATTTT; CDR3aa: CASSFATSGSSNQPQHF; d_gene: -; abundance: -; v_gene: TRBV7-9; j_gene: TRBJ1-5
CDR3nt: TGCAGCGTTCCGGGGTACACCGGGGAGCTGTTTTTT; CDR3aa: CSVPGYTGELFF; d_gene: -; abundance: -; v_gene: TRBV29-1; j_gene: TRBJ2-2
CDR3nt: TGTGCCAGCAGTGTCGAGGGGACCGGGGAGCTGTTTTTT; CDR3aa: CASSVEGTGELFF; d_gene: -; abundance: -; v_gene: TRBV6-4; j_gene: TRBJ2-2
CDR3nt: TGTGCCAGTAATACACCCCTGGGGGAAGCTTTCTTT; CDR3aa: CASNTPLGEAFF; d_gene: -; abundance: -; v_gene: TRBV27; j_gene: TRBJ1-1
CDR3nt: TGTGCCAGCAGCTTAGCGTCCCAGAACACTGAAGCTTTCTTT; CDR3aa: CASSLASQNTEAFF; d_gene: -; abundance: few; v_gene: TRBV7-8; j_gene: TRBJ1-1
CDR3nt: TGTGCCAGCAGTTCCCTGGGTCAGGGGAACACTGAAGCTTTCTTT; CDR3aa: CASSSLGQGNTEAFF; d_gene: -; abundance: -; v_gene: TRBV25-1; j_gene: TRBJ1-1
CDR3nt: TGTGCCAGCAGCTTCAGGGGTGAGCAGTTCTTC; CDR3aa: CASSFRGEQFF; d_gene: -; abundance: -; v_gene: TRBV2; j_gene: TRBJ2-1
CDR3nt: TGTGCCAGCAGTGAACCCGCAGGGGCGAACACTGAAGCTTTCTTT; CDR3aa: CASSEPAGANTEAFF; d_gene: -; abundance: -; v_gene: TRBV6-1; j_gene: TRBJ1-1
CDR3nt: TGTGCCAGCAGCTTTGGCTCAGACGAGCAGTACTTC; CDR3aa: CASSFGSDEQYF; d_gene: -; abundance: -; v_gene: TRBV5-6; j_gene: TRBJ2-7
CDR3nt: TGTGCCAGCAGCCCCGGGGCAGGCGAGCAGTACTTC; CDR3aa: CASSPGAGEQYF; d_gene: -; abundance: -; v_gene: TRBV7-9; j_gene: TRBJ2-7
CDR3nt: TGTGCCAGCAGCTTAGGAGACAATGAGCAGTTCTTC; CDR3aa: CASSLGDNEQFF; d_gene: -; abundance: -; v_gene: TRBV7-9; j_gene: TRBJ2-1
CDR3nt: TGTGCCTGGAGTGGCCTCTACAGGAACACTGAAGCTTTCTTT; CDR3aa: CAWSGLYRNTEAFF; d_gene: -; abundance: -; v_gene: TRBV30; j_gene: TRBJ1-1
CDR3nt: TGTGCCAGCAGTGAAAGGGCCAGCACAGATACGCAGTATTTT; CDR3aa: CASSERASTDTQYF; d_gene: -; abundance: -; v_gene: TRBV6-1; j_gene: TRBJ2-3
CDR3nt: TGTGCCAGCAGCGTAGGTAGCGGGGGGGCCAAAAACATTCAGTACTTC; CDR3aa: CASSVGSGGAKNIQYF; d_gene: TRBD2; abundance: -; v_gene: TRBV9; j_gene: TRBJ2-4
CDR3nt: TGTGCCAGCAGCTTGAGGGGCGGCGAAGAGACCCAGTACTTC; CDR3aa: CASSLRGGEETQYF; d_gene: -; abundance: once; v_gene: TRBV7-3; j_gene: TRBJ2-5
CDR3nt: TGTGCCAGCAGCCGGACAGGGACTAACACTGAAGCTTTCTTT; CDR3aa: CASSRTGTNTEAFF; d_gene: TRBD1; abundance: -; v_gene: TRBV7-9; j_gene: TRBJ1-1
CDR3nt: TGTGCCAGCAGACAGGGACCCCTTAATTCACCCCTCCACTTT; CDR3aa: CASRQGPLNSPLHF; d_gene: -; abundance: few; v_gene: TRBV6-6; j_gene: TRBJ1-6
CDR3nt: TGTGCCAGCAGCTTAGATGAGCAGTTCTTC; CDR3aa: CASSLDEQFF; d_gene: -; abundance: -; v_gene: TRBV7-9; j_gene: TRBJ2-1
CDR3nt: TGTGCCAGCAGCTCGGGACTAGCGGGTGAGCAGTACTTC; CDR3aa: CASSSGLAGEQYF; d_gene: TRBD2; abundance: -; v_gene: TRBV7-9; j_gene: TRBJ2-7
CDR3nt: TGTGCCAGCACCCGACGTGGGGAATCTGGAAACACCATATATTTT; CDR3aa: CASTRRGESGNTIYF; d_gene: -; abundance: -; v_gene: TRBV6-5; j_gene: TRBJ1-3
CDR3nt: TGTGCCATCAGAGACGCCTCAACTAATGAAAAACTGTTTTTT; CDR3aa: CAIRDASTNEKLFF; d_gene: -; abundance: -; v_gene: TRBV10-3; j_gene: TRBJ1-4
CDR3nt: TGTGCCTGGAGTGTAGGTCCTATTAATGAGCAGTTCTTC; CDR3aa: CAWSVGPINEQFF; d_gene: -; abundance: -; v_gene: TRBV30; j_gene: TRBJ2-1
CDR3nt: TGTGCCACCAGTTCAGGAGCCCCTGGCTATGGCTACACCTTC; CDR3aa: CATSSGAPGYGYTF; d_gene: -; abundance: -; v_gene: TRBV15; j_gene: TRBJ1-2
CDR3nt: TGTGCCAGCAGCTTGTTGCGGCATTACAATGAGCAGTTCTTC; CDR3aa: CASSLLRHYNEQFF; d_gene: -; abundance: -; v_gene: TRBV5-6; j_gene: TRBJ2-1
CDR3nt: TGCGCCAGCAGCCATCCCCCGGCGGGGAAGAATCAGCCCCAGCATTTT; CDR3aa: CASSHPPAGKNQPQHF; d_gene: -; abundance: -; v_gene: TRBV4-1; j_gene: TRBJ1-5
CDR3nt: TGTGCCAGCAGTTACTCCGGACAGGGGCGTATCTACGAGCAGTACTTC; CDR3aa: CASSYSGQGRIYEQYF; d_gene: TRBD1; abundance: -; v_gene: TRBV6-5; j_gene: TRBJ2-7
CDR3nt: TGTGCCATCAGTACCAGCGGGGGGGCCGTCAATGAGCAGTTCTTC; CDR3aa: CAISTSGGAVNEQFF; d_gene: TRBD2; abundance: once; v_gene: TRBV10-3; j_gene: TRBJ2-1
CDR3nt: TGTGCCAGCAGGGCCCCTCGGGACAGGGCCACTGAAGCTTTCTTT; CDR3aa: CASRAPRDRATEAFF; d_gene: TRBD1; abundance: -; v_gene: TRBV2; j_gene: TRBJ1-1
CDR3nt: TGTGCCAGCAACAGGGGGTATGAAAAACTGTTTTTT; CDR3aa: CASNRGYEKLFF; d_gene: TRBD1; abundance: -; v_gene: TRBV25-1; j_gene: TRBJ1-4
CDR3nt: TGTGCCAGCAGTGAACTGGTTAGCGGGGGTTCCTACGAGCAGTACTTC; CDR3aa: CASSELVSGGSYEQYF; d_gene: TRBD2; abundance: once; v_gene: TRBV2; j_gene: TRBJ2-7
CDR3nt: TGCGCCAGCAGCCAAGTTTTCGGGGAACCCAACACTGAAGCTTTCTTT; CDR3aa: CASSQVFGEPNTEAFF; d_gene: -; abundance: -; v_gene: TRBV4-3; j_gene: TRBJ1-1
CDR3nt: TGTGCCAGCAGCCCCGAGGGACAGGGTGACCAGCCCCAGCATTTT; CDR3aa: CASSPEGQGDQPQHF; d_gene: TRBD1; abundance: -; v_gene: TRBV4-2; j_gene: TRBJ1-5
CDR3nt: TGCGCCAGCAGCACCCGGGGGACAGAGGACACTGAAGCTTTCTTT; CDR3aa: CASSTRGTEDTEAFF; d_gene: TRBD1; abundance: -; v_gene: TRBV4-1; j_gene: TRBJ1-1
CDR3nt: TGTGCCTGGAGTGTAAGACTAGCACTCCATGGGACCCAGTACTTC; CDR3aa: CAWSVRLALHGTQYF; d_gene: TRBD2; abundance: few; v_gene: TRBV30; j_gene: TRBJ2-5
CDR3nt: TGTGCCAGCAGTTTAGCCGGGACGGTGTTTTACGAGCAGTACTTC; CDR3aa: CASSLAGTVFYEQYF; d_gene: -; abundance: -; v_gene: TRBV5-6; j_gene: TRBJ2-7
CDR3nt: TGCGCCAGCAGCCCTGACAGTCTCTATGGCTACACCTTC; CDR3aa: CASSPDSLYGYTF; d_gene: -; abundance: -; v_gene: TRBV5-1; j_gene: TRBJ1-2
CDR3nt: TGCGCCAGCAGCTTGATGGGTATTGGGGGCGCGAGTGAAGCTTTCTTT; CDR3aa: CASSLMGIGGASEAFF; d_gene: -; abundance: -; v_gene: TRBV5-1; j_gene: TRBJ1-1
CDR3nt: TGCGCCAGCAGCCAAGATAGGGGTACCCACCCCTCCTACGAGCAGTACTTC; CDR3aa: CASSQDRGTHPSYEQYF; d_gene: -; abundance: -; v_gene: TRBV4-1; j_gene: TRBJ2-7
CDR3nt: TGCGCCAGCAGCCTCCAGGGGGACAGGTACTATGGCTACACCTTC; CDR3aa: CASSLQGDRYYGYTF; d_gene: TRBD1; abundance: -; v_gene: TRBV4-1; j_gene: TRBJ1-2
CDR3nt: TGTGCCAGCAGCTTAGAACAGGGCGGCAACACCATATATTTT; CDR3aa: CASSLEQGGNTIYF; d_gene: -; abundance: -; v_gene: TRBV13; j_gene: TRBJ1-3
CDR3nt: TGTGCCAGCAGTTACGACAGACAAGAGACCCAGTACTTC; CDR3aa: CASSYDRQETQYF; d_gene: -; abundance: -; v_gene: TRBV6-5; j_gene: TRBJ2-5
CDR3nt: TGTGCCAGCAGCTCCACAGATACGCAGTATTTT; CDR3aa: CASSSTDTQYF; d_gene: -; abundance: once; v_gene: TRBV5-4; j_gene: TRBJ2-3
CDR3nt: TGCGCCAGCAAGGAGGAGCACTTCCCAGGGACTGAAGCTTTCTTT; CDR3aa: CASKEEHFPGTEAFF; d_gene: -; abundance: -; v_gene: TRBV5-1; j_gene: TRBJ1-1
CDR3nt: TGCGCCAGCAGCTGGACAGGGATGGGCTCTGGGGCCAACGTCCTGACTTTC; CDR3aa: CASSWTGMGSGANVLTF; d_gene: TRBD1; abundance: -; v_gene: TRBV5-1; j_gene: TRBJ2-6
CDR3nt: TGTGCCAGCAGCCAAGCGACGGGGGGGGCCACAGATACGCAGTATTTT; CDR3aa: CASSQATGGATDTQYF; d_gene: TRBD2; abundance: -; v_gene: TRBV4-2; j_gene: TRBJ2-3